This entry concerns a single T cell receptor beta chain. The sample belongs to a study of high-grade serous ovarian cancer treatment subgroups. Tumor samples were taken before definitive surgery or chemotherapy. Trimming took 4 bases from V and 6 from J; bases not matched to a gene: 7. Germline CDR1 LNHDA, CDR2 SQIVND (reference sequence). This CDR3 comprises 15 residues. Using immunoSEQ multiplex PCR, the repertoire was profiled, and TCRdb retains in-frame clones only, with some absent. Among more than 3,500 clones listed, less than 85% were seen once. This sequence joins TRBV19 and TRBJ1-5; TRBD1 agrees at 9 bases. This TCR came from a human donor with high-grade serous ovarian cancer. The sample taken for sequencing was tumor tissue. For the CDR3, the DNA is TGTGCCAGTAGTACCGCTGGGACAGGGAGTCAGCCCCAGCATTTT. This encodes CASSTAGTGSQPQHF.